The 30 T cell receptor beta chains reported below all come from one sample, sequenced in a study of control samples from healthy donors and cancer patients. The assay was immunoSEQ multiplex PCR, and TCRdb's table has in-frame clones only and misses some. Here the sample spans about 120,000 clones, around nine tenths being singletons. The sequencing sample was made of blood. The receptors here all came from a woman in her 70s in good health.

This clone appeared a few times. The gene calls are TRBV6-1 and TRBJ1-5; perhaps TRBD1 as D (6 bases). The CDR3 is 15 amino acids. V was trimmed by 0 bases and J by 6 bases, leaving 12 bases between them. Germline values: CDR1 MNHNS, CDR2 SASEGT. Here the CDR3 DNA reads TGTGCCAGCAGTGAAGCGCTACAGGGCAGTCAGCCCCAGCATTTT. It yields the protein CASSEALQGSQPQHF.

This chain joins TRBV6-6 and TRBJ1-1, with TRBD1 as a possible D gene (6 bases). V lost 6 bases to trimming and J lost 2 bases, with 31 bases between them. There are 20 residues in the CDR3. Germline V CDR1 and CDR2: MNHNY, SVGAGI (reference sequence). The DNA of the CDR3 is TGTGCCAGCAGACGATTAACAAACCAAAGAGGACAGTCTGCCAACACTGAAGCTTTCTTT. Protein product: CASRRLTNQRGQSANTEAFF.

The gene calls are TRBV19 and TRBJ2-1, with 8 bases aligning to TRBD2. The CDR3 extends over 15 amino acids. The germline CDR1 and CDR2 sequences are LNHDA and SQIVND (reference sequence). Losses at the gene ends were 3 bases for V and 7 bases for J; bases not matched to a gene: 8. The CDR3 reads CASSISGGAWNEQFF. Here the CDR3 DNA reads TGTGCCAGTAGTATCTCGGGGGGGGCATGGAATGAGCAGTTCTTC.

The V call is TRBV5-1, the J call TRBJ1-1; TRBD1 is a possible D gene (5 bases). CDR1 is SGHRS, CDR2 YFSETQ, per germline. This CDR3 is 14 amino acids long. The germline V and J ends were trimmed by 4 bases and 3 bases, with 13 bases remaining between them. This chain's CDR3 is CASSDGGVDTEAFF. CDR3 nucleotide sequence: TGCGCCAGCAGCGATGGGGGGGTTGACACTGAAGCTTTCTTT.

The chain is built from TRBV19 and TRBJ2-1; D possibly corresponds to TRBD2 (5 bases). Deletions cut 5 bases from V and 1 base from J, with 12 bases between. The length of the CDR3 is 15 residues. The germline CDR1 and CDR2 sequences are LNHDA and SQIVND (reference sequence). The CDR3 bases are TGTGCCAGTAGTCTGAGGGTTGGTTCCTACAATGAGCAGTTCTTC. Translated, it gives CASSLRVGSYNEQFF.

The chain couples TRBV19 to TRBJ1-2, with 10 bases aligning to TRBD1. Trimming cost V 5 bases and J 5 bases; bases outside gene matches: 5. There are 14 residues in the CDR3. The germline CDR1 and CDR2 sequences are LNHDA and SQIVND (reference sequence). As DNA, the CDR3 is TGTGCCAGTAGTGTGGACAGGGGGAGATATGGCTACACCTTC. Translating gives CASSVDRGRYGYTF.

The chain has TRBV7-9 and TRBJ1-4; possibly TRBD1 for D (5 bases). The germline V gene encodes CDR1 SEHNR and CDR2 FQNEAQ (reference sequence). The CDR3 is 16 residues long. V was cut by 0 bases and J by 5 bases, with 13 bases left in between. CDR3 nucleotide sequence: TGTGCCAGCAGCTTAGCGTTGGGGGGGTTAAATGAAAAACTGTTTTTT. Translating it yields CASSLALGGLNEKLFF. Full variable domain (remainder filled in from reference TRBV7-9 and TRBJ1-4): DTGVSQNPRHKITKRGQNVTFRCDPISEHNRLYWYRQTLGQGPEFLTYFQNEAQLEKSRLLSDRFSAERPKGSFSTLEIQRTEQGDSAMYLCASSLALGGLNEKLFFGSGTQLSVL.

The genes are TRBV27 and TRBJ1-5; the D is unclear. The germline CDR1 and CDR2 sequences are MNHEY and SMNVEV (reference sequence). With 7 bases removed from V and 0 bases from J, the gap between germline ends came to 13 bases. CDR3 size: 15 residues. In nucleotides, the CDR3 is TGTGCCAGCAAACCTGAATTAGGTAGCAATCAGCCCCAGCATTTT. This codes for CASKPELGSNQPQHF.

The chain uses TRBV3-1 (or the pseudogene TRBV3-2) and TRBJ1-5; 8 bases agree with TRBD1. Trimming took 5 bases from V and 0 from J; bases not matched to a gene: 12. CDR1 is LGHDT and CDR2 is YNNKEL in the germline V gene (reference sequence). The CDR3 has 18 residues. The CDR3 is CASSYVDRERVSNQPQHF. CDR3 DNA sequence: TGTGCCAGCAGCTACGTGGACAGGGAACGGGTTAGCAATCAGCCCCAGCATTTT.

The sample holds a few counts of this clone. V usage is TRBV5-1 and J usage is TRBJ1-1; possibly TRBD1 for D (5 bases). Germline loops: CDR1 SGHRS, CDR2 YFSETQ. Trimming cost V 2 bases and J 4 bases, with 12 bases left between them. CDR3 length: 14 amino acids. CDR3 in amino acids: CASSFQGYGTEAFF. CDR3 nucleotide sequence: TGCGCCAGCAGCTTCCAGGGCTACGGCACTGAAGCTTTCTTT. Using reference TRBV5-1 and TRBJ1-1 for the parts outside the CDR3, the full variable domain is KAGVTQTPRYLIKTRGQQVTLSCSPISGHRSVSWYQQTPGQGLQFLFEYFSETQRNKGNFPGRFSGRQFSNSRSEMNVSTLELGDSALYLCASSFQGYGTEAFFGQGTRLTVV.

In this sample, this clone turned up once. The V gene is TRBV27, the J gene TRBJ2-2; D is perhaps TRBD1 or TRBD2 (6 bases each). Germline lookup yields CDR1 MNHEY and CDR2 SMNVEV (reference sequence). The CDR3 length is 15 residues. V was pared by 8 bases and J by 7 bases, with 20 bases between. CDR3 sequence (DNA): TGTGCCAGCTCCTCGGGGGCCCGAAGTGTCGGGGAGCTGTTTTTT. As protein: CASSSGARSVGELFF.

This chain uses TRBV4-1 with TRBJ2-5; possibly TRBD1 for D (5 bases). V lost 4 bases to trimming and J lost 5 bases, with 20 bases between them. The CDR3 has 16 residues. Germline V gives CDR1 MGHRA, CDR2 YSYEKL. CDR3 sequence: CASSLYPPGIQETQYF. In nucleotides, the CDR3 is TGCGCCAGCAGCCTATATCCCCCAGGGATCCAGGAGACCCAGTACTTC.

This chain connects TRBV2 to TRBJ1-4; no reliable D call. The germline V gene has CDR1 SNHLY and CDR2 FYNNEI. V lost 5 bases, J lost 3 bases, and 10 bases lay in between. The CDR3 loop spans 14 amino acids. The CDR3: CASSPTTSNEKLFF. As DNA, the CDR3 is TGTGCCAGCAGTCCCACCACTTCTAATGAAAAACTGTTTTTT. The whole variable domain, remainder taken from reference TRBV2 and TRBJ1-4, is EPEVTQTPSHQVTQMGQEVILRCVPISNHLYFYWYRQILGQKVEFLVSFYNNEISEKSEIFDDQFSVERPDGSNFTLKIRSTKLEDSAMYFCASSPTTSNEKLFFGSGTQLSVL.

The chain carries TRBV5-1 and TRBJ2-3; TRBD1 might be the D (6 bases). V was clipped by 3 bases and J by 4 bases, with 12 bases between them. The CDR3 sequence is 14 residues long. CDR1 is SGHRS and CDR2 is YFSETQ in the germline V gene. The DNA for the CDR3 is TGCGCCAGCAGCTGGGGGCTCGTGGCAGATACGCAGTATTTT. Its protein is CASSWGLVADTQYF. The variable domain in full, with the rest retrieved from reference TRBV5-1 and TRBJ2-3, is KAGVTQTPRYLIKTRGQQVTLSCSPISGHRSVSWYQQTPGQGLQFLFEYFSETQRNKGNFPGRFSGRQFSNSRSEMNVSTLELGDSALYLCASSWGLVADTQYFGPGTRLTVL.

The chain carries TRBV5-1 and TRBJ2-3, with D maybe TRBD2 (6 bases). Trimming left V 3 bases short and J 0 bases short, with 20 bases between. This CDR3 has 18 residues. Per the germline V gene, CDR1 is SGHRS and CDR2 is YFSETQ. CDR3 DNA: TGCGCCAGCAGCTCATGGGGTTCCGGTCGGGAGAGCACAGATACGCAGTATTTT. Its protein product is CASSSWGSGRESTDTQYF.

CDR3 sequence (DNA): TGCGCCAGCAGAGGACAGGGGGCCCTGGAGCAGTACTTC. Amino acid sequence: CASRGQGALEQYF. The chain combines TRBV10-1 with TRBJ2-7; TRBD1 matches 11 bases. The junction had 5 bases not matched to a gene; V was cut back by 6 bases and J by 7 bases. The CDR3 length is 13 residues. Germline loops: CDR1 WNHNN, CDR2 SYGVQD (reference sequence).

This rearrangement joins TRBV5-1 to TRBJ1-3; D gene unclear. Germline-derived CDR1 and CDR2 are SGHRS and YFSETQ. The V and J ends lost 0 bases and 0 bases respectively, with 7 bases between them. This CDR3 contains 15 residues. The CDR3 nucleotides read TGCGCCAGCAGCTTGGTGGGTAACTCTGGAAACACCATATATTTT. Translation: CASSLVGNSGNTIYF.

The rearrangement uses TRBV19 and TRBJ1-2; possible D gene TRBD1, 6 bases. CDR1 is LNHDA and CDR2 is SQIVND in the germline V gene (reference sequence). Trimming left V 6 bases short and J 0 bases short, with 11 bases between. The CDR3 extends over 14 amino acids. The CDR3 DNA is TGTGCCAGTAGCCGGACAGCGGCTAACTATGGCTACACCTTC. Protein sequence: CASSRTAANYGYTF.

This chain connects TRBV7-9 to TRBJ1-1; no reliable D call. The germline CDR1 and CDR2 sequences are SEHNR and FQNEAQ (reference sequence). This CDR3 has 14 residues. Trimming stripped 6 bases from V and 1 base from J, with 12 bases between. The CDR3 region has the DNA TGTGCCAGCAGACTCGACGGGGAGAACACTGAAGCTTTCTTT. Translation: CASRLDGENTEAFF.

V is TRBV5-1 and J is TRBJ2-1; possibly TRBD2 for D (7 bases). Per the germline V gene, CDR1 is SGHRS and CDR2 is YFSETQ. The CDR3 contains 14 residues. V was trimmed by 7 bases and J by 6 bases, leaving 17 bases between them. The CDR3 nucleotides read TGCGCCAGCGGGGCCGGGGGGCAGGCCAATGAGCAGTTCTTC. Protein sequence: CASGAGGQANEQFF.

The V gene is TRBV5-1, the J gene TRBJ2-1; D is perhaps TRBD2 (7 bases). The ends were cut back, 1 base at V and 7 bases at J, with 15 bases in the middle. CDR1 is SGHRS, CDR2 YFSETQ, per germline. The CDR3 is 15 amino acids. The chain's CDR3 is CASSLRGGGFNEQFF. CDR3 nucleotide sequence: TGCGCCAGCAGCTTGAGGGGAGGGGGTTTTAATGAGCAGTTCTTC.

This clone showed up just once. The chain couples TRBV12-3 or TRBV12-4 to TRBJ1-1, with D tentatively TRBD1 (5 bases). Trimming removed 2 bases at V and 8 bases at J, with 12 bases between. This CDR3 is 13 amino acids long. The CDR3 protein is CASSLRRGREAFF. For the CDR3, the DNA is TGTGCCAGCAGTTTAAGGAGGGGCAGGGAAGCTTTCTTT.

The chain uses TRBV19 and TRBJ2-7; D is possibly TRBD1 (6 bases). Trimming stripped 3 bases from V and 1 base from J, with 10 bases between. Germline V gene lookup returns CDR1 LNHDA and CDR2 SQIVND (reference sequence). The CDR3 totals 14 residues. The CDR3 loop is CASSMVRGSYEQYF. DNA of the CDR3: TGTGCCAGTAGTATGGTCAGGGGTTCCTACGAGCAGTACTTC.

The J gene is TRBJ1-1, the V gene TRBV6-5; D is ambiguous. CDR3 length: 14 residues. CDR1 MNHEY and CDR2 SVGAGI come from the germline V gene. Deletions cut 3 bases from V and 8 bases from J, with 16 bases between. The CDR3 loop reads CASSYQESGKEAFF. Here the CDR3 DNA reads TGTGCCAGCAGTTATCAAGAGTCTGGGAAGGAAGCTTTCTTT.

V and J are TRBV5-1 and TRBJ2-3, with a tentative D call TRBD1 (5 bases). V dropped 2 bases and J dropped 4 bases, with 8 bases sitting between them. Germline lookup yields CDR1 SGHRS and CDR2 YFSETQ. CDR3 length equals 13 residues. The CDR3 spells CASSFQGPDTQYF. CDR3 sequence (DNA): TGCGCCAGCAGCTTCCAGGGTCCAGATACGCAGTATTTT.

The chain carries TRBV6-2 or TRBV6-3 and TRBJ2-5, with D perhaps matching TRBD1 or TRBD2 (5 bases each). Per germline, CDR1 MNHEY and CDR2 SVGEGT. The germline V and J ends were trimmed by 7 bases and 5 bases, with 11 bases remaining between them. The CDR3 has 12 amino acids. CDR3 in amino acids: CASTPEGETQYF. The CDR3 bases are TGTGCCAGCACCCCCGAGGGGGAGACCCAGTACTTC.

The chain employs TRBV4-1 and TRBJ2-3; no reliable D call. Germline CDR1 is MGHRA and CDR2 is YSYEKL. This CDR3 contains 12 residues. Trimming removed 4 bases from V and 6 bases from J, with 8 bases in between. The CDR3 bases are TGCGCCAGCAGCCCTCAAGCGGATACGCAGTATTTT. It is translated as CASSPQADTQYF.

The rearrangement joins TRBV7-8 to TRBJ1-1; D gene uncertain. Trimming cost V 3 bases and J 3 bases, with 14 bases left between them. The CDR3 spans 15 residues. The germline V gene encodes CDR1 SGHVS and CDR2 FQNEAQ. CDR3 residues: CASSFRSQTDTEAFF. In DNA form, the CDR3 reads TGTGCCAGCAGCTTTAGGTCCCAGACGGACACTGAAGCTTTCTTT.

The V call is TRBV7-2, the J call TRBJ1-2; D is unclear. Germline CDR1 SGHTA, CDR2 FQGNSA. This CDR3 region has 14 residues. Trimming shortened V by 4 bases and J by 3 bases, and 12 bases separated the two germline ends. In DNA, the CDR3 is TGTGCCAGCAGCTCCGGGCCTCGGGACTATGGCTACACCTTC. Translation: CASSSGPRDYGYTF.

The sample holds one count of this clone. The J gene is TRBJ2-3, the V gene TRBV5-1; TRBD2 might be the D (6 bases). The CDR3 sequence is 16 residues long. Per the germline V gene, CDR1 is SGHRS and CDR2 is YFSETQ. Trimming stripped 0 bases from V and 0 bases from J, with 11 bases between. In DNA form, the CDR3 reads TGCGCCAGCAGCTTGGGGAGCGGGCCCAGCACAGATACGCAGTATTTT. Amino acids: CASSLGSGPSTDTQYF.